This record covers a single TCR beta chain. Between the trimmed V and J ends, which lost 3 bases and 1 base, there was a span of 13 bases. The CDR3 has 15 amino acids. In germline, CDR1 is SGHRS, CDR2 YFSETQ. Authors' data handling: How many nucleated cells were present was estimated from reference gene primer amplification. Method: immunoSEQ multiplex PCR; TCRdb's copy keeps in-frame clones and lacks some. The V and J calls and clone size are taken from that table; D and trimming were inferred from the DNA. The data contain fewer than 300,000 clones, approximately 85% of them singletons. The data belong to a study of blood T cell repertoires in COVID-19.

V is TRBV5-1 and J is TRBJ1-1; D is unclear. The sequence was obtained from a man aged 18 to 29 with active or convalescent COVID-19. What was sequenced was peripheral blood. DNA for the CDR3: TGCGCCAGCAGCTCCGAATTGGGAGGGAACACTGAAGCTTTCTTT. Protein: CASSSELGGNTEAFF.